The rows below give T cell receptor beta chains drawn from one sample of a study of blood T cell repertoires in COVID-19. Measured with immunoSEQ multiplex PCR; TCRdb has only the in-frame clones, and not every one. Of 160,000 or so clones listed, 84% are singletons. The sequencing sample was made of PBMCs or T cells enriched from blood (not recorded which). Receptors originate from a woman between 45 and 60 years old who had recovered from COVID-19. Both conserved end residues are part of each CDR3. Fields, in order: clone size, V gene, CDR3 protein. Size values are once, few and many counts, or a class for expanded clones, and some rows have none.

clone_size: once; v_call: TRBV11-2; cdr3_aa: CASSDAGRLNTEAFF
clone_size: few; v_call: TRBV7-2; cdr3_aa: CASSPGTGGNEKLFF
clone_size: NA; v_call: TRBV12-3/TRBV12-4; cdr3_aa: CASSRGGYEQYF
clone_size: NA; v_call: TRBV28; cdr3_aa: CASFSRVYGYTF
clone_size: many; v_call: TRBV7-9; cdr3_aa: CASISVYGYTF
clone_size: NA; v_call: TRBV7-9; cdr3_aa: CASSLNEVAGDGYTF
clone_size: NA; v_call: TRBV19; cdr3_aa: CASSSPGNIQYF
clone_size: NA; v_call: TRBV28; cdr3_aa: CASSLAGGQYF
clone_size: NA; v_call: TRBV11-2; cdr3_aa: CASSSAEGVRQETQYF
clone_size: NA; v_call: TRBV6-2/TRBV6-3; cdr3_aa: CASSLTSRSSTDTQYF
clone_size: NA; v_call: TRBV27; cdr3_aa: CATSRTGVYNSPLHF
clone_size: once; v_call: TRBV4-2; cdr3_aa: CASSQGVAVQETQYF
clone_size: NA; v_call: TRBV28; cdr3_aa: CASSTPSGRLYEQYF
clone_size: few; v_call: TRBV14; cdr3_aa: CASSPGTATYEQYF
clone_size: NA; v_call: TRBV5-1; cdr3_aa: CASSWGGTTETQYF
clone_size: NA; v_call: TRBV6-1; cdr3_aa: CASSEQGDQPQHF
clone_size: once; v_call: TRBV7-3; cdr3_aa: CASSLSSHTGELFF
clone_size: NA; v_call: TRBV21-1; cdr3_aa: CASSGGAEGRSSYEQYF
clone_size: NA; v_call: TRBV7-9; cdr3_aa: CASSVMDTAQETQYF
clone_size: NA; v_call: TRBV7-2; cdr3_aa: CASSFRQGNSPLHF
clone_size: many; v_call: TRBV11-2; cdr3_aa: CASSQGRAGSTTEQFF
clone_size: NA; v_call: TRBV20-1; cdr3_aa: CSASFPGSLPNEQFF
clone_size: NA; v_call: TRBV7-3; cdr3_aa: CASRSPRDSSSTGANVLTF
clone_size: many; v_call: TRBV4-3; cdr3_aa: CASSQDRSAITEAFF
clone_size: NA; v_call: TRBV20-1; cdr3_aa: CSANLQGTTYF
clone_size: NA; v_call: TRBV5-1; cdr3_aa: CASTTGTGSYSPLHF
clone_size: NA; v_call: TRBV18; cdr3_aa: CASSTGYLSEQYF
clone_size: NA; v_call: TRBV14; cdr3_aa: CASSQDPGSSYEQYF
clone_size: few; v_call: TRBV4-1; cdr3_aa: CASSPTSGYEQYF
clone_size: NA; v_call: TRBV7-8; cdr3_aa: CASSLQGSVEQYF
clone_size: NA; v_call: TRBV5-4; cdr3_aa: CASSWLAGGLETQYF
clone_size: NA; v_call: TRBV5-1; cdr3_aa: CASSLGAGGPDEQYF
clone_size: NA; v_call: TRBV7-9; cdr3_aa: CASSREVSSNEQFF
clone_size: few; v_call: TRBV12-3/TRBV12-4; cdr3_aa: CASSKGEYGYTF
clone_size: NA; v_call: TRBV11-2; cdr3_aa: CASSLVLAGVKLGNEQFF
clone_size: NA; v_call: TRBV9; cdr3_aa: CASSGGTSPYNEQFF